The 18 T cell receptor beta chains below come from one sample, sequenced in a study of blood T cell repertoires in COVID-19. Clones were read by immunoSEQ multiplex PCR, and TCRdb kept only the in-frame ones, dropping some. The sample shows 250,000 to 350,000 clones, approximately 88% of them seen only once. Sequenced material: peripheral blood. All receptors derive from a human donor with COVID-19, enrolled during active disease. The donor label of this sample is uncertain.

This clone was picked up a small number of times. The rearrangement links TRBV5-6 to TRBJ2-2; 11 bases are shared with TRBD2. Germline CDR1 is SGHDT and CDR2 is YYEEEE. The junction had 5 bases not matched to a gene; V was cut back by 5 bases and J by 5 bases. The CDR3 is 15 amino acids. CDR3 in amino acids: CASREGTSGTGELFF. The CDR3 DNA sequence: TGTGCCAGCAGGGAAGGGACTAGCGGTACCGGGGAGCTGTTTTTT.

This chain uses TRBV18 with TRBJ2-2; the match to TRBD2 covers 11 bases. V was pared by 5 bases and J by 5 bases, with 4 bases of the junction left unmatched. The CDR3 loop spans 15 amino acids. The germline V gene has CDR1 KGHSH and CDR2 LQKENI. The CDR3 nucleotides are TGTGCCAGCTCATCACTAGCGGGAGAGACCGGGGAGCTGTTTTTT. Its translation is CASSSLAGETGELFF. Filled out from reference TRBV18 and TRBJ2-2, the complete variable domain reads NAGVMQNPRHLVRRRGQEARLRCSPMKGHSHVYWYRQLPEEGLKFMVYLQKENIIDESGMPKERFSAEFPKEGPSILRIQQVVRGDSAAYFCASSSLAGETGELFFGEGSRLTVL.

V is TRBV5-1 and J is TRBJ1-1; D is possibly TRBD1 (5 bases). Trimming removed 4 bases at V and 2 bases at J, with 12 bases between. This CDR3 region has 14 residues. The V gene's germline CDR1 is SGHRS and CDR2 YFSETQ. This CDR3 reads CASSGRQGNTEAFF. CDR3 bases: TGCGCCAGCAGCGGCCGTCAGGGTAACACTGAAGCTTTCTTT.

The chain joins TRBV19 to TRBJ2-1; 11 nucleotides agree with TRBD2. Germline CDR1 LNHDA, CDR2 SQIVND (reference sequence). CDR3 length: 14 amino acids. V shed 7 bases and J 6 bases; nucleotides not matched to a gene: 5. CDR3 nucleotides: TGTGCCAGTAAACTAGCGGGAGTCTTCAATGAGCAGTTCTTC. It specifies CASKLAGVFNEQFF.

This chain uses TRBV9 with TRBJ2-2; TRBD1 or TRBD2 may be the D gene (5 bases each). Trimming left V 4 bases short and J 7 bases short, with 14 bases between. Germline lookup yields CDR1 SGDLS and CDR2 YYNGEE. The CDR3 sequence is 14 residues long. The CDR3 loop reads CASSIGQEGGELFF. The CDR3 DNA sequence: TGTGCCAGCAGCATAGGACAAGAGGGCGGGGAGCTGTTTTTT.

The chain is built from TRBV15 and TRBJ1-6; D gene ambiguous. The CDR3 is 15 residues long. V lost 1 base and J 7 bases, leaving 11 bases between the germline ends. Germline V gene sequence: CDR1 LNHNV, CDR2 YYDKDF (reference sequence). As DNA, the CDR3 is TGTGCCACCAGCAGAGGGAGGAGCGGAAATTCACCCCTCCACTTT. As protein: CATSRGRSGNSPLHF.

The chain is built from TRBV6-6 and TRBJ1-1; 11 nucleotides align to TRBD1. Per germline, CDR1 MNHNY and CDR2 SVGAGI (reference sequence). The CDR3 spans 15 residues. The J segment lost 4 bases and the V segment lost 6 bases, leaving 7 bases of the junction unmatched. CDR3 coding DNA: TGTGCCAGCAGGGGACAGGGGGGAGTCGGCACTGAAGCTTTCTTT. Translation gives CASRGQGGVGTEAFF.

The CDR3 region is CASTPIRETGELFF. DNA for the CDR3: TGTGCCAGCACCCCGATAAGGGAGACCGGGGAGCTGTTTTTT. The V gene is TRBV27, the J gene TRBJ2-2; a weak D match, TRBD2 (5 bases). Per germline, CDR1 MNHEY and CDR2 SMNVEV (reference sequence). Trimming took off 7 bases at V and 5 bases at J, with 14 bases between the two ends. This CDR3 comprises 14 residues.

The chain is built from TRBV5-1 and TRBJ1-3, with TRBD1 matching 7 bases. Trimming cost V 1 base and J 0 bases; bases outside gene matches: 10. The CDR3 covers 18 residues. Germline assignment: CDR1 SGHRS and CDR2 YFSETQ. The CDR3 coding sequence is TGCGCCAGCAGCTTGCGCCGGAGACAGGGATTCTCTGGAAACACCATATATTTT. It codes for CASSLRRRQGFSGNTIYF. The whole variable domain, remainder taken from reference TRBV5-1 and TRBJ1-3, is KAGVTQTPRYLIKTRGQQVTLSCSPISGHRSVSWYQQTPGQGLQFLFEYFSETQRNKGNFPGRFSGRQFSNSRSEMNVSTLELGDSALYLCASSLRRRQGFSGNTIYFGEGSWLTVV.

This chain uses TRBV11-2 with TRBJ2-3, with 9 bases lining up with TRBD2. CDR3 size: 16 residues. CDR1 is SGHAT and CDR2 is FQNNGV in the germline V gene. J lost 1 base, V lost 2 bases, and 4 bases had no gene match. The CDR3 DNA reads TGTGCCAGCAGCTTAAGGGGACTAGCCGGCACAGATACGCAGTATTTT. This encodes CASSLRGLAGTDTQYF.

V usage is TRBV4-1 and J usage is TRBJ1-3, with TRBD1 identical over 9 bases. CDR3 length equals 19 residues. Germline loops: CDR1 MGHRA, CDR2 YSYEKL. The J segment lost 4 bases and the V segment lost 2 bases, leaving 15 bases of the junction unmatched. Here the CDR3 reads CASSQFVQGAVGKGNTIYF. CDR3 nucleotide sequence: TGCGCCAGCAGCCAATTCGTACAGGGGGCAGTGGGTAAAGGAAACACCATATATTTT.

The count of this clone is one. The chain is built from TRBV6-5 and TRBJ2-1, with a possible D match to TRBD2 (6 bases). The germline gives CDR1 MNHEY, CDR2 SVGAGI. V was trimmed by 7 bases and J by 7 bases, leaving 17 bases between them. This CDR3 contains 14 residues. CDR3 bases: TGTGCCAGCATTTGGGGGACTTTAGGGAATGAGCAGTTCTTC. This gives the protein CASIWGTLGNEQFF.

This chain uses TRBV7-3 with TRBJ2-2, with TRBD2 matching over 14 bases. CDR3 size: 20 residues. The germline gives CDR1 SGHTA, CDR2 FQGTGA. J was trimmed by 5 bases and V by 5 bases; bases with no gene match: 16. CDR3 DNA sequence: TGTGCCAGCAGCCTCACCGGAGGGACTAGCGGGAGAGCGGGTACCGGGGAGCTGTTTTTT. Amino acids: CASSLTGGTSGRAGTGELFF.

This rearrangement joins TRBV19 to TRBJ1-5, with 9 bases fitting TRBD1. CDR3 length equals 16 residues. Germline-derived CDR1 and CDR2 are LNHDA and SQIVND (reference sequence). J was trimmed by 3 bases and V by 5 bases; bases with no gene match: 8. As DNA, the CDR3 is TGTGCCAGTAGTTCCTCAGGGACAGGGTACAATCAGCCCCAGCATTTT. Protein: CASSSSGTGYNQPQHF.

This sequence joins TRBV5-4 and TRBJ1-2; TRBD1 agrees at 8 bases. J lost 7 bases, V lost 4 bases, and 6 bases had no gene match. The germline V gene has CDR1 SGHNT and CDR2 YYREEE (reference sequence). The CDR3 runs 13 residues. The CDR3 region is CASSGQGMAGYTF. The DNA of the CDR3 is TGTGCCAGCAGCGGACAGGGTATGGCTGGCTACACCTTC.

The chain recombines TRBV5-1 with TRBJ1-3, with unresolved D. The CDR3 length is 15 residues. The V gene's germline CDR1 is SGHRS and CDR2 YFSETQ. V was trimmed by 4 bases and J by 0 bases, leaving 11 bases between them. CDR3 region: CASSISFYSGNTIYF. The CDR3 DNA follows: TGCGCCAGCAGCATCTCTTTTTACTCTGGAAACACCATATATTTT.

In its sample, this clone was seen a few times. The chain has TRBV19 and TRBJ1-1; weak D call: TRBD1 (6 bases). In germline, CDR1 is LNHDA, CDR2 SQIVND (reference sequence). This CDR3 is 15 amino acids long. The V end lost 7 bases, the J end lost 3 bases, and 18 bases lay between the germline ends. CDR3 DNA sequence: TGTGCCAGTACTGTACCCCAGGGGTACCACACTGAAGCTTTCTTT. It encodes CASTVPQGYHTEAFF.

CDR3 amino acids: CASNPEPPREQYF. CDR3 sequence (DNA): TGTGCCAGCAATCCGGAGCCTCCTAGGGAGCAGTACTTC. This chain joins TRBV28 and TRBJ2-7; D not certain. CDR1 is MDHEN and CDR2 is SYDVKM in the germline V gene. Trimming left V 7 bases short and J 7 bases short, with 17 bases between. The CDR3 loop spans 13 amino acids.